Following are 28 T cell receptor beta chains from one sample sequenced in a study of response to subunit inactivated influenza vaccine. Via MiXCR, TCRdb re-called the RT-PCR reads, giving one row per CDR3 protein. The profile shows 150,000 to 200,000 distinct CDR3 sequences, about 12% of them singletons. This sample also belongs to another study, concerning T cells expressing NK-cell markers. That paper states: Libraries used 5'RACE template switching adding universal primer site and UMIs.

The material was CD8+ T cells sorted from PBMCs, obtained roughly 12 days after vaccination. The receptors originated from a man in his fifties or sixties who received an inactivated influenza vaccine.

This clonotype was recorded many times. The chain carries TRBV19 and TRBJ2-1; D unclear. The germline gives CDR1 LNHDA, CDR2 SQIVND (reference sequence). Trimming took 1 base from V and 5 from J, leaving 6 bases between them. The CDR3 sequence is 13 residues long. CDR3 protein: CASSIGLNNEQFF. The CDR3 DNA follows: TGTGCCAGTAGTATAGGGCTGAACAATGAGCAGTTCTTC. The whole variable domain, filled in from reference TRBV19 and TRBJ2-1, reads DGGITQSPKYLFRKEGQNVTLSCEQNLNHDAMYWYRQDPGQGLRLIYYSQIVNDFQKGDIAEGYSVSREKKESFPLTVTSAQKNPTAFYLCASSIGLNNEQFFGPGTRLTVL.

The chain is built from TRBV12-3 or TRBV12-4 and TRBJ2-5; D is undetermined. The V and J ends lost 5 bases and 3 bases respectively, with 4 bases between them. The CDR3 runs 11 residues. CDR3 sequence (DNA): TGTGCCAGCAGTAGGGAAGAGACCCAGTACTTC. The encoded protein is CASSREETQYF.

The chain has TRBV7-6 and TRBJ1-6; 8 bases are a match to TRBD1. Germline values: CDR1 SGHVS, CDR2 FNYEAQ. CDR3 length equals 15 residues. V lost 5 bases, J lost 5 bases, and 5 bases stayed unmatched. In DNA, the CDR3 is TGTGCCAGCAGCCGGGACAGGTCGGATAATTCACCCCTCCACTTT. Protein product: CASSRDRSDNSPLHF.

This clonotype was seen a few times. V usage is TRBV20-1 and J usage is TRBJ1-1, with D hard to call. V was shortened by 0 bases and J by 10 bases, with 18 bases between the two germline ends. CDR1 is DFQATT and CDR2 is SNEGSKA in the germline V gene (reference sequence). The CDR3 is 14 amino acids. In DNA, the CDR3 is TGCAGTGCTAGAGATTGGTACAAACCTGATGGAGCTTTCTTT. As protein: CSARDWYKPDGAFF.

This clonotype was detected only a few times. This chain uses TRBV7-2 with TRBJ1-5, with a possible D match to TRBD1 (5 bases). The germline V and J ends were trimmed by 6 bases and 7 bases, with 16 bases remaining between them. CDR1 is SGHTA, CDR2 FQGNSA, per germline. CDR3 length: 14 amino acids. In DNA, the CDR3 is TGTGCCAGCAGAAGCGATTGGGGGGAGCAGCCCCAGCATTTT. Amino acids: CASRSDWGEQPQHF.

The chain uses TRBV6-1 and TRBJ2-3, with D possibly TRBD2 on 5 matching bases. The germline V and J ends were trimmed by 6 bases and 2 bases, with 21 bases remaining between them. This CDR3 region has 17 residues. Germline V gives CDR1 MNHNS, CDR2 SASEGT. The DNA of the CDR3 is TGTGCCAGCAGAACCGGTTGGGGAGCTAGCCCCACAGATACGCAGTATTTT. This encodes CASRTGWGASPTDTQYF.

The rearrangement uses TRBV19 and TRBJ2-5, with D uncertain. V lost 10 bases, J lost 0 bases, and 15 bases lay in between. The CDR3 loop spans 14 amino acids. The germline V gene encodes CDR1 LNHDA and CDR2 SQIVND (reference sequence). The CDR3: CATKIGVYQETQYF. In nucleotides, the CDR3 is TGTGCCACCAAAATCGGAGTGTACCAAGAGACCCAGTACTTC. Variable domain in full (rest from reference TRBV19 and TRBJ2-5): DGGITQSPKYLFRKEGQNVTLSCEQNLNHDAMYWYRQDPGQGLRLIYYSQIVNDFQKGDIAEGYSVSREKKESFPLTVTSAQKNPTAFYLCATKIGVYQETQYFGPGTRLLVL.

This clonotype was counted only a few times. The chain is built from TRBV27 and TRBJ2-2; maybe TRBD2 (6 bases). The CDR3 extends over 13 amino acids. V shed 3 bases and J shed 6 bases, with 8 bases lying between them. Germline V gene lookup returns CDR1 MNHEY and CDR2 SMNVEV (reference sequence). Written as DNA, the CDR3 is TGTGCCAGCAGTTTTGCGGGATCCGGGGAGCTGTTTTTT. Translating gives CASSFAGSGELFF.

The chain joins TRBV6-2 or TRBV6-3 to TRBJ2-1; D is perhaps TRBD2 (6 bases). Germline V gives CDR1 MNHEY, CDR2 SVGEGT. The germline V and J ends were trimmed by 4 bases and 8 bases, with 15 bases remaining between them. The CDR3 consists of 14 residues. CDR3 nucleotides: TGTGCCAGCAGTTCACCGGGCCCGGGGGATGAGCAGTTCTTC. This sequence encodes CASSSPGPGDEQFF.

The chain uses TRBV3-1 and TRBJ2-3; 9 positions agree with TRBD2. V gave up 3 bases and J gave up 6 bases; unmatched junction bases: 10. The CDR3 is made up of 16 amino acids. Germline CDR1 reads LGHDT; CDR2 reads YNNKEL (reference sequence). CDR3 DNA: TGTGCCAGCAGCCAGAAGTTGGCGGGGGGGCTGGATACGCAGTATTTT. Amino acids: CASSQKLAGGLDTQYF.

This clonotype was counted many times. The V gene is TRBV3-1, the J gene TRBJ2-3; D may be TRBD2 (6 bases). V was trimmed by 1 base and J by 4 bases, leaving 12 bases between them. The CDR3 is made up of 15 amino acids. Germline V CDR1 and CDR2: LGHDT, YNNKEL (reference sequence). Here the CDR3 reads CASSQGRARADTQYF. CDR3 sequence (DNA): TGTGCCAGCAGCCAAGGGAGGGCCCGGGCAGATACGCAGTATTTT.

This chain links TRBV12-3 or TRBV12-4 with TRBJ1-2, with a weak D call TRBD1 (6 bases). The ends were cut back, 5 bases at V and 4 bases at J, with 11 bases in the middle. CDR3 size: 13 residues. The CDR3 bases are TGTGCCAGCAGTCCGACAGGTGGCTATGGCTACACCTTC. It encodes CASSPTGGYGYTF.

In its sample, this clonotype was seen many times. This chain connects TRBV29-1 to TRBJ2-7, with 7 nucleotides matching TRBD1. CDR1 and CDR2 from the germline V gene are SQVTM and ANQGSEA. This CDR3 is built from 13 residues. The V gene end was trimmed by 3 bases and the J gene end by 1 base; junction bases not matched to a gene: 3. The CDR3 nucleotides read TGCAGCGTTGATCAGGGGGAGTCCTACGAGCAGTACTTC. Translation: CSVDQGESYEQYF.

J is TRBJ1-4 and V is TRBV7-9; 7 nucleotides match TRBD1. Trimming took 7 bases from V and 5 from J; bases not matched to a gene: 10. The CDR3 spans 15 residues. The germline V gene has CDR1 SEHNR and CDR2 FQNEAQ (reference sequence). The CDR3 DNA reads TGTGCCAGCAATGATCCGGGACAGAAAAATGAAAAACTGTTTTTT. Translated, it gives CASNDPGQKNEKLFF.

The gene calls are TRBV6-5 and TRBJ2-1; 10 nucleotides line up with TRBD2. V dropped 0 bases and J dropped 7; count of bases not matched to a gene: 6. Germline V gene sequence: CDR1 MNHEY, CDR2 SVGAGI. This CDR3 contains 16 residues. CDR3 DNA: TGTGCCAGCAGTTACTCGATAACTAGCGGGACGAATGAGCAGTTCTTC. Its translation: CASSYSITSGTNEQFF.

This clonotype was picked up many times. The V gene is TRBV10-3, the J gene TRBJ2-1; 13 nucleotides align to TRBD2. J gave up 7 bases and V 1 base, and 7 bases lay outside the gene matches. The germline V gene has CDR1 ENHRY and CDR2 SYGVKD. This CDR3 contains 17 residues. The CDR3 DNA follows: TGTGCCATCAGTGAGTATGGGACTAGCGGGACGGGAAATGAGCAGTTCTTC. This gives the protein CAISEYGTSGTGNEQFF.

This clonotype showed up just a few times. The chain links TRBV5-1 to TRBJ2-7; D is undetermined. Trimming pared 2 bases from V and 1 base from J, leaving 13 bases between. The CDR3 runs 15 residues. Germline values: CDR1 SGHRS, CDR2 YFSETQ. The CDR3 is CASSFANSNSYEQYF. The DNA of the CDR3 is TGCGCCAGCAGCTTCGCCAATTCCAATTCCTACGAGCAGTACTTC. Full variable domain (rest looked up from reference TRBV5-1 and TRBJ2-7): KAGVTQTPRYLIKTRGQQVTLSCSPISGHRSVSWYQQTPGQGLQFLFEYFSETQRNKGNFPGRFSGRQFSNSRSEMNVSTLELGDSALYLCASSFANSNSYEQYFGPGTRLTVT.

V gene TRBV27 combines with J gene TRBJ2-7; D is possibly TRBD1 (5 bases). The V end was cut by 0 bases, the J end by 6 bases, with 9 bases between. Germline-derived CDR1 and CDR2 are MNHEY and SMNVEV (reference sequence). The CDR3 length is 13 residues. The CDR3, as DNA: TGTGCCAGCAGTTTATCGTTAGGGGCCGAGCAGTACTTC. Translating it yields CASSLSLGAEQYF.

The genes are TRBV3-1 and TRBJ2-7; possibly TRBD2 for D (5 bases). Trimming took 4 bases from V and 2 from J, leaving 18 bases between them. CDR3 length: 16 residues. Germline CDR1 LGHDT, CDR2 YNNKEL (reference sequence). The chain's CDR3 is CASSLAPGKGPYEQYF. The CDR3 nucleotides read TGTGCCAGCAGCCTAGCACCGGGAAAAGGTCCCTACGAGCAGTACTTC.

This rearrangement joins TRBV4-3 to TRBJ2-7; TRBD2 matches at 9 bases. This CDR3 is built from 15 residues. The germline V gene encodes CDR1 LGHNA and CDR2 YSLEER. V trimming: 4 bases; J trimming: 4 bases; junction bases outside the gene matches: 8. The CDR3 spells CASSPTSGLTYEQYV. CDR3 nucleotides: TGCGCCAGCAGCCCAACTAGCGGGTTAACTTACGAGCAGTACGTC.

This chain connects TRBV20-1 to TRBJ2-2; 9 bases are a match to TRBD1. With V trimmed by 2 bases and J by 5 bases, 9 bases remained unmatched. The CDR3 is 16 amino acids. The germline CDR1 and CDR2 sequences are DFQATT and SNEGSKA (reference sequence). The CDR3 here is CSARHPGTGYTGELFF. DNA of the CDR3: TGCAGTGCTAGACACCCCGGGACAGGGTATACCGGGGAGCTGTTTTTT.

This clonotype has only a few counts. The CDR3 sequence: CASRLHSRQGSYEQYF. Here the CDR3 DNA reads TGTGCCAGCAGATTACATTCTCGACAGGGGTCCTACGAGCAGTACTTC. The chain uses TRBV21-1 and TRBJ2-7; TRBD1, the D gene given by the table, was not confirmed from the DNA. TRBV21-1 is termed a pseudogene. The CDR3 sequence is 16 residues long.

The rearrangement links TRBV4-3 to TRBJ2-3; 10 bases line up with TRBD2. The CDR3 length is 15 residues. The V gene end was trimmed by 1 base and the J gene end by 6 bases; junction bases not matched to a gene: 4. Germline V lookup: CDR1 LGHNA, CDR2 YSLEER. The CDR3 is CASSQGISGGDTQYF. In DNA form, the CDR3 reads TGCGCCAGCAGCCAAGGAATTAGCGGGGGGGATACGCAGTATTTT.

In this sample, this clonotype turned up many times. The V call is TRBV6-1, the J call TRBJ1-2; D not certain. CDR3 length: 15 residues. V was shortened by 6 bases and J by 6 bases, with 20 bases between the two germline ends. Germline-derived CDR1 and CDR2 are MNHNS and SASEGT. The CDR3 DNA is TGTGCCAGCAGCCTAACCCTCACGGGAGCAGATGGCTACACCTTC. It encodes CASSLTLTGADGYTF.

V and J are TRBV12-3 or TRBV12-4 and TRBJ1-1; tentatively, D is TRBD1 (6 bases). V was clipped by 2 bases and J by 1 base, with 8 bases between them. CDR3 length equals 14 residues. The CDR3 here is CASSLRQENTEAFF. The CDR3 DNA sequence: TGTGCCAGCAGTTTAAGACAGGAGAACACTGAAGCTTTCTTT.

This clonotype occurred many times. J is TRBJ2-1 and V is TRBV29-1; D unresolved. The CDR3 has 16 amino acids. Germline-derived CDR1 and CDR2 are SQVTM and ANQGSEA. V was shortened by 0 bases and J by 0 bases, with 12 bases between the two germline ends. The CDR3, as DNA: TGCAGCGTTGAAGAAGGAAGTGGAAGCTCCTACAATGAGCAGTTCTTC. This sequence encodes CSVEEGSGSSYNEQFF.

There are many counts of this clonotype. The chain couples TRBV20-1 to TRBJ1-6; maybe TRBD1 (6 bases). V was trimmed by 0 bases and J by 4 bases, leaving 7 bases between them. Germline V CDR1 and CDR2: DFQATT, SNEGSKA (reference sequence). The CDR3 is made up of 14 amino acids. The chain's CDR3 is CSARDGQYNSPLHF. CDR3 bases: TGCAGTGCTAGAGATGGACAGTATAATTCACCCCTCCACTTT.

This clonotype was counted ten times or more. The chain has TRBV12-3 or TRBV12-4 and TRBJ2-1; D perhaps matches TRBD1 (6 bases). The CDR3 is 12 amino acids. V was trimmed by 6 bases and J by 7 bases, leaving 10 bases between them. The CDR3 DNA is TGTGCCAGCAGCCCAGGGGCTAATGAGCAGTTCTTC. This encodes CASSPGANEQFF.